This T cell receptor (beta chain) was observed in a study of T cell repertoires in cytomegalovirus infection. At the level of the study: An indication of both CMV infection and matching HLA type came from public TCR beta signatures.

V was shortened by 3 bases and J by 3 bases, with 7 bases between the two germline ends. Germline V gene data show CDR1 as SGHDN and CDR2 as FVKESK. This CDR3 has 13 amino acids. MiXCR, applied by TCRdb to the reads, yields one record per CDR3 protein. The sample has roughly 200,000 distinct CDR3 sequences, approximately 18% seen once. Notes on this clonotype: The target antigen is unknown.

Regarding the study as a whole: The study identified carriers of CMV plus the relevant HLA from cumulative public TCR beta family frequency. HLA-C-restricted CMV-specific TCR beta clonotypes prevailed in the ex vivo response.

Source material: CD8+ T cells from PBMCs. The sequence derives from a human donor in good health (CMV status not recorded). Some clones in this sample may be carry-over from other donors' samples. The V call is TRBV14, the J call TRBJ2-3, with no clear D. CDR3 sequence: CASSHAQTDTQYF. The CDR3 DNA reads TGTGCCAGCAGCCACGCCCAAACAGATACGCAGTATTTT.